This TCR beta chain came from a study of blood T cell repertoires in COVID-19. Background on the study: In each case, the material was cDNA or gDNA derived from T cells, B-cell-depleted T cells, or PBMCs.

TCRdb's copy holds only in-frame clones and misses some; the assay was immunoSEQ multiplex PCR. The table lists a few hundred thousand clones, around 86% of them singletons, with over 6% in the top ten. The count of this clone is one. Per germline, CDR1 SGHDN and CDR2 FVKESK. V lost 2 bases to trimming and J lost 9 bases; unmatched junction nucleotides: 3. The CDR3 extends over 13 amino acids. Input material: peripheral blood. The TCR originated in a woman in her seventies with active or convalescent COVID-19. The rearrangement joins TRBV14 to TRBJ2-5; 10 bases line up with TRBD1. CDR3: CASSQLGQGAQYF. The CDR3 DNA reads TGTGCCAGCAGCCAACTTGGACAGGGGGCCCAGTACTTC.